This TCR beta chain was retrieved from a study of control samples from healthy donors and cancer patients. The table came from immunoSEQ multiplex PCR; TCRdb's copy has only in-frame clones and leaves some out. The top ten clones hold around 6.4% of a sample with a few hundred thousand clones, roughly 90% of them seen once. In germline, CDR1 is MNHEY, CDR2 SVGAGI. The CDR3 has 15 amino acids. V dropped 6 bases and J dropped 5; count of bases not matched to a gene: 8. The rearrangement uses TRBV6-5 and TRBJ1-5; 9 positions agree with TRBD1. Sequenced input: PBMCs. This clonotype was obtained from a man aged 35 to 55 with head and neck cancer. CDR3 protein: CASSRTGGRHQPQHF. CDR3 bases: TGTGCCAGCAGCAGAACAGGGGGCCGTCATCAGCCCCAGCATTTT.